This is a list of T cell receptor beta chains from one sample in a study of blood T cell repertoires in COVID-19. Repertoires were generated with immunoSEQ multiplex PCR, while TCRdb's copy carries only in-frame clones and drops some. The sample yields approximately 220,000 clones, around 84% seen once. The specimen sequenced was peripheral blood. The receptors here all came from a woman aged 60-75 years who had recovered from COVID-19. Both conserved end residues are part of each CDR3.

j_call	cdr3_length	v_call	cdr3_aa
TRBJ2-1	18	TRBV4-2	CASSQEGAETSGGYEQFF
TRBJ2-7	13	TRBV7-2	CASSLEGGREQYF
TRBJ1-6	18	TRBV4-2	CASRPGHALSSYNSPLHF
TRBJ2-6	15	TRBV30	CAWTVTGYGANVLTF
TRBJ1-1	12	TRBV29-1	CSVHRGGSEAFF
TRBJ2-2	17	TRBV9	CASSANPGRGNTGELFF
TRBJ2-1	13	TRBV2	CASSGGLAYEQFF
TRBJ1-2	13	TRBV7-9	CASSLTGTYGYTF
TRBJ1-2	13	TRBV5-1	CASSRDRNYGYTF
TRBJ2-1	18	TRBV5-6	CASSLASGGLSSYNEQFF
TRBJ2-7	11	TRBV30	CAWTRLHEQYF
TRBJ2-3	16	TRBV11-2	CASRKLAGGPTDTQYF
TRBJ1-4	12	TRBV7-9	CASSRTRAKLFF